The present T cell receptor (beta chain) was sequenced within a study of blood T cell repertoires in COVID-19. This CDR3 is 18 amino acids long. Germline CDR1 and CDR2: LGHNA and YNFKEQ. V shed 1 base, J shed 4 bases, and the junction held 11 bases outside the gene matches. As handled by the study authors: Amplifying reference gene primers gave estimates of nucleated cell counts. Data came from immunoSEQ multiplex PCR; TCRdb stores just in-frame clones and leaves some out. That table supplies the V and J calls and clone size; D and trimming were determined from the DNA. This sample carries 100,000 or so clones, 80% to 90% of them seen once, and the ten largest clones take approximately 10%.

The sample consisted of peripheral blood. The chain combines TRBV4-2 with TRBJ2-3; TRBD2 matches at 10 bases. This TCR came from an older woman with acute or convalescent COVID-19. The CDR3 spells CASSQVLSLAGTADTQYF. In DNA form, the CDR3 reads TGTGCCAGCAGCCAAGTCCTTTCACTAGCGGGAACAGCAGATACGCAGTATTTT.